Only a few counts were recorded for the clone carrying this TCR beta chain. The antigen is unknown. V was clipped by 4 bases and J by 7 bases, with 15 bases between them. This CDR3 has 14 amino acids. CDR1 and CDR2 from the germline V gene are SGDLS and YYNGEE. The data were obtained in a study of T cells in Graves' hyperthyroidism and ophthalmopathy. Study-wide findings and caveats: Blood held most thyroid clonotypes expanded above 0.001 frequency. Separating ophthalmopathy from stable hyperthyroidism was achieved by a 13 V-J model. For ophthalmopathy, model prediction preceded onset by a median 6.5 months.

TCR beta CDR3 regions were amplified from RNA transcripts. HTBI primers were the set used in a first-round RT-PCR of the TCR CDR3. TCRdb used MiXCR to reprocess the multiplex PCR reads, holding one entry per CDR3 protein. The sample lists 500,000 to 800,000 distinct CDR3 sequences, about 45% occurring once. The sequence was obtained from an adult man with Graves' disease, either hyperthyroidism or ophthalmopathy (not recorded which). Sequencing was carried out using peripheral blood or thyroid tissue (not recorded which). The J gene is TRBJ1-5, the V gene TRBV9; D gene unclear. In nucleotides, the CDR3 is TGTGCCAGCAGCCCACACCCGGGAACACAGCCCCAGCATTTT. This sequence encodes CASSPHPGTQPQHF.